This T cell receptor (beta chain) originates from a study of T cells in localized non-small cell lung cancer. Study-wide results and caveats: Among the top 100 tumor clones, a median 57 appeared in adjacent lung. The study sequenced only one region of the tumor. As a result, intratumor heterogeneity could not be excluded and remains possible.

Worth noting for this clone: The antigen is not known.

V was clipped by 3 bases and J by 4 bases, with 10 bases between them. The CDR3 covers 14 residues. Looked up from germline, CDR1 is SEHNR and CDR2 is FQNEAQ (reference sequence). Sequenced by immunoSEQ multiplex PCR; TCRdb stores in-frame clones only, minus some. The sample yields under 45,000 clones, approximately 80% seen once. The input for sequencing was PBMCs, taken before any cancer treatment. V gene TRBV7-9 combines with J gene TRBJ2-1; no clear D. The origin of this receptor is a man aged 35 to 70 with stage II lung adenocarcinoma. The chain's CDR3 is CASSFPGEYNEQFF. CDR3 DNA sequence: TGTGCCAGCAGCTTCCCTGGCGAGTACAATGAGCAGTTCTTC.